The clone carrying this T cell receptor beta chain showed up many times. TCR beta CDR3 regions were amplified from RNA. HTBI primers were the set used in a first-round RT-PCR of the TCR CDR3. TCRdb passed the multiplex PCR reads through MiXCR, listing each CDR3 protein once. Of about 380,000 distinct CDR3 sequences in the sample, around 13% are singletons; the top ten hold approximately 10%. Stable disease denoted Graves' hyperthyroidism without ophthalmopathy progression within 18 months. The PBMCs had their origin in 10 ml of fresh peripheral blood. This entry is derived from a study of T cells in Graves' hyperthyroidism and ophthalmopathy. Germline CDR1 reads SNHLY; CDR2 reads FYNNEI. The CDR3 is made up of 14 amino acids. V lost 1 base and J lost 1, with 5 bases in between.

The source of this sequence is a woman aged 60-75 years with Graves' hyperthyroidism. Sequenced sample: blood. The chain combines TRBV2 with TRBJ1-5; the D is unclear. Written as DNA, the CDR3 is TGTGCCAGCAGTGAAGGTCTGAGCAATCAGCCCCAGCATTTT. Translating gives CASSEGLSNQPQHF.